A single sample is the source of the 11 T cell receptor delta chains below, sequenced in a study of Vγ9Vδ2 T cells in congenital toxoplasmosis. A single-tube template-switch cDNA reaction was primed with TRGC- and TRDC-specific primers. Both the TRGC1 and TRGC2 constant genes were targeted by the TRGC primer. TCRdb re-called clones from the reads via CATT. In the table there are about 990 delta-chain clones, roughly a sixth of which are singletons. What was sequenced was gamma-delta T cells from blood. These receptor sequences come from a child younger than 10 born to a mother with Toxoplasma gondii infection during pregnancy, either congenitally infected or uninfected (not recorded which).

By proportion, this clone is large (0.1 to 1%). The rearrangement links TRDV2 to TRDJ3; 7 positions match TRDD3. CDR1 and CDR2 from the germline V gene are GEAIGNYY and EKD. Trimming took 1 base from V and 0 from J; bases not matched to a gene: 11. The CDR3 consists of 20 residues. CDR3 DNA sequence: TGTGCCTGTGACACTCTACTGGGGTCCCAAAACTCCTGGGACACCCGACAGATGTTTTTC. This translates into CACDTLLGSQNSWDTRQMFF.

This clone was seen a few times. A much bigger clone sits one base away, suggesting this may be a read error. This sample also contains other DNA sequences that code for the same CDR3. The chain is built from TRDV2 and TRDJ1; 9 bases are a match to TRDD3. Germline CDR1 GEAIGNYY, CDR2 EKD. This CDR3 comprises 17 residues. V dropped 3 bases and J dropped 2; count of bases not matched to a gene: 12. The CDR3 loop is CACDALTGGMYTDKLIF. The CDR3 bases are TGTGCCTGTGACGCGCTCACTGGGGGAATGTATACCGATAAACTCATCTTT.

This clone counts as medium-sized. The chain couples TRDV2 to TRDJ3; 8 bases fit TRDD3. The V gene's germline CDR1 is GEAIGNYY and CDR2 EKD. The V gene end was trimmed by 1 base and the J gene end by 0 bases; junction bases not matched to a gene: 4. CDR3 length equals 18 residues. The CDR3 nucleotides read TGTGCCTGTGACACGGGCTGGGGGAGCTCCTGGGACACCCGACAGATGTTTTTC. It is translated as CACDTGWGSSWDTRQMFF.

This clone is deemed medium-sized. V gene TRDV2 combines with J gene TRDJ3; TRDD3 matches at 7 bases. V dropped 0 bases and J dropped 0; count of bases not matched to a gene: 10. From germline, CDR1 is GEAIGNYY and CDR2 EKD. The CDR3 covers 20 residues. CDR3 in DNA: TGTGCCTGTGACACCGTAAACTGGGGTCAGAGCTCCTGGGACACCCGACAGATGTTTTTC. Translating it yields CACDTVNWGQSSWDTRQMFF.

In its sample, this clone ranks as medium-sized. The genes are TRDV2 and TRDJ1, with 9 nucleotides matching TRDD3. The germline V gene encodes CDR1 GEAIGNYY and CDR2 EKD. V lost 0 bases to trimming and J lost 0 bases; unmatched junction nucleotides: 13. This CDR3 has 19 residues. The CDR3, as DNA: TGTGCCTGTGACACCCTACTGGGGGACCCTCTGAAGTACACCGATAAACTCATCTTT. Translation gives CACDTLLGDPLKYTDKLIF.

The V call is TRDV2, the J call TRDJ1, with D hard to call. As TCRdb names no J gene, one was assigned here on the basis of a DNA match to germline. CDR1 is GEAIGNYY, CDR2 EKD, per germline. V lost 0 bases and J lost 0, with 7 bases in between. This CDR3 has 14 residues. CDR3: CACDTVTHTDKLIF. For the CDR3, the DNA is TGTGCCTGTGACACCGTCACACACACCGATAAACTCATCTTT.

This clone is large. This chain links TRDV1 with TRDJ1; weak D call: TRDD2 (8 bases). CDR1 is TSWWSYY, CDR2 QGS, per germline. CDR3 length: 23 amino acids. V was trimmed by 4 bases and J by 3 bases, leaving 39 bases between them. As DNA, the CDR3 is TGTGCTCTTGGGGGCGAATATCTTCCTACTTTGGGTTTACGAGCTGGGGGCCCCGATAAACTCATCTTT. It specifies CALGGEYLPTLGLRAGGPDKLIF.

This clone was detected a few times. This chain uses TRDV1 with TRDJ1; a possible D gene is TRDD3 (7 bases). Trimming removed 2 bases from V and 3 bases from J, with 37 bases in between. This CDR3 region has 23 residues. Germline V gives CDR1 TSWWSYY, CDR2 QGS. DNA of the CDR3: TGTGCTCTTGGGGAATCGGACCTTCCCCAAGACTACTGGGGCATACCCTTCCCCGATAAACTCATCTTT. Its translation: CALGESDLPQDYWGIPFPDKLIF.

This clone is large (0.1 to 1%) within its sample. This chain connects TRDV2 to TRDJ2; 10 nucleotides align to TRDD3. The CDR3 contains 14 residues. V was pared by 2 bases and J by 5 bases, with 1 base of the junction left unmatched. From germline, CDR1 is GEAIGNYY and CDR2 EKD. CDR3 sequence reads: CACDKLGDTAQLFF. The CDR3 DNA reads TGTGCCTGTGACAAACTGGGGGATACAGCACAACTCTTCTTT.

This clone was seen only a few times. A much larger clonotype is one base distant, so this may be a read error. The chain uses TRDV1 and TRDJ3, with 7 nucleotides matching TRDD2. Looked up from germline, CDR1 is TSWWSYY and CDR2 is QGS. The CDR3 has 24 residues. The junction had 25 bases not matched to a gene; V was cut back by 3 bases and J by 2 bases. CDR3 nucleotides: TGTGCTCTTGGGGACGACGATAGTTTCCTACCCCAGGGGAGTAGGACCTGGGACACCCGACAGATGTTTTTC. Translated, it gives CALGDDDSFLPQGSRTWDTRQMFF.

Relative to its sample, this clone is medium-sized (0.01 to 0.1%). The chain links TRDV2 to TRDJ1; 7 positions agree with TRDD3. V dropped 3 bases and J dropped 0; count of bases not matched to a gene: 33. The CDR3 sequence is 24 residues long. Germline CDR1 and CDR2: GEAIGNYY and EKD. CDR3 in amino acids: CACDPVEIPQAPGGYKSYTDKLIF. The CDR3 coding sequence is TGTGCCTGTGACCCCGTAGAAATCCCACAAGCCCCTGGGGGCTATAAATCTTACACCGATAAACTCATCTTT.